This T cell receptor beta chain was found in a study of spatial heterogeneity in lung cancer. This clonotype occurred many times. TCRdb analysed the 5' RACE reads with MiXCR anew, one entry per CDR3 protein. Of about 23,000 distinct CDR3 sequences listed, about 3% were seen once; the top ten hold about 30%. Trimming stripped 9 bases from V and 4 bases from J, with 13 bases between. Germline V lookup: CDR1 KGHSH, CDR2 LQKENI. This CDR3 has 13 residues. Time point denoted: sample taken at primary tumor resection. Here the sequenced sample was PBMCs, taken at surgery. The chain couples TRBV18 to TRBJ1-5, with D possibly TRBD1 on 6 matching bases. The origin of this receptor is a female donor with early-stage non-small cell lung cancer. In DNA form, the CDR3 reads TGTGCCAGTTCAGGACAGCGGAATCAGCCCCAGCATTTT. Translating gives CASSGQRNQPQHF. Combining the CDR3 with reference TRBV18 and TRBJ1-5 gives the whole variable domain NAGVMQNPRHLVRRRGQEARLRCSPMKGHSHVYWYRQLPEEGLKFMVYLQKENIIDESGMPKERFSAEFPKEGPSILRIQQVVRGDSAAYFCASSGQRNQPQHFGDGTRLSIL.